The 19 T cell receptor beta chains below were found in one sample sequenced in a study of T cell clonotyping in hematopoietic cell transplantation. Clones were read by immunoSEQ multiplex PCR, and TCRdb kept only the in-frame ones, dropping some. The sample lists roughly 3,000 clones, about 80% occurring once. Here the sequenced sample was PBMCs, taken 180 days after allogeneic stem cell transplant. These receptors all come from a female patient aged 40 to 55 who had an allogeneic stem cell transplant from a related donor, so T cells may come from the graft donor. Some clones in this sample may be carry-over from other donors' samples.

This clone was seen more than once but under ten times. The chain combines TRBV11-1 with TRBJ2-2; D uncertain. CDR3 length equals 16 residues. Germline assignment: CDR1 SGHAT and CDR2 FQDESV (reference sequence). V dropped 1 base and J dropped 2 bases, with 11 bases sitting between them. The CDR3 region is CASSLGWQTNTGELFF. The CDR3 DNA follows: TGTGCCAGCAGCTTAGGTTGGCAAACAAACACCGGGGAGCTGTTTTTT. Complete variable domain (other parts from reference TRBV11-1 and TRBJ2-2): EAEVAQSPRYKITEKSQAVAFWCDPISGHATLYWYRQILGQGPELLVQFQDESVVDDSQLPKDRFSAERLKGVDSTLKIQPAELGDSAMYLCASSLGWQTNTGELFFGEGSRLTVL.

The chain is built from TRBV6-5 and TRBJ2-7; no clear D. V was pared by 7 bases and J by 0 bases, with 10 bases between. Per germline, CDR1 MNHEY and CDR2 SVGAGI. This CDR3 region has 13 residues. The CDR3 is CASTRRSSYEQYF. CDR3 nucleotides: TGTGCCAGCACTCGCAGGAGCTCCTACGAGCAGTACTTC.

The chain recombines TRBV7-9 with TRBJ2-5, with a weak D call TRBD2 (5 bases). V was clipped by 0 bases and J by 14 bases, with 13 bases between them. This CDR3 is 12 amino acids long. Germline assignment: CDR1 SEHNR and CDR2 FQNEAQ (reference sequence). CDR3 coding DNA: TGTGCCAGCAGCTTAGCGGGCGAGCGGACTTACTTC. This translates into CASSLAGERTYF. Complete variable domain (other parts from reference TRBV7-9 and TRBJ2-5): DTGVSQNPRHKITKRGQNVTFRCDPISEHNRLYWYRQTLGQGPEFLTYFQNEAQLEKSRLLSDRFSAERPKGSFSTLEIQRTEQGDSAMYLCASSLAGERTYFGPGTRLLVL.

The rearrangement uses TRBV27 and TRBJ2-1; no definite D call. This CDR3 comprises 14 residues. The ends were cut back, 4 bases at V and 8 bases at J, with 15 bases in the middle. Germline CDR1 MNHEY, CDR2 SMNVEV (reference sequence). CDR3 amino acids: CASSSMTDGDEQFF. The CDR3 DNA reads TGTGCCAGCAGTTCCATGACTGATGGCGATGAGCAGTTCTTC.

The genes are TRBV11-3 and TRBJ2-7, with 11 bases matching TRBD1. V trimming: 0 bases; J trimming: 3 bases; junction bases outside the gene matches: 4. The CDR3 is made up of 16 amino acids. Germline CDR1 SGHNT, CDR2 YENEEA. CDR3: CASSLERTGGDYEQYF. Written as DNA, the CDR3 is TGTGCCAGCAGCTTAGAAAGGACAGGGGGCGACTACGAGCAGTACTTC.

V usage is TRBV19 and J usage is TRBJ2-3, with D possibly TRBD2 on 5 matching bases. V was cut by 7 bases and J by 3 bases, with 17 bases left in between. This CDR3 region has 15 residues. The germline CDR1 and CDR2 sequences are LNHDA and SQIVND (reference sequence). Written as DNA, the CDR3 is TGTGCCAGTACGTGGGATTCCTCGGGAACAGATACGCAGTATTTT. Translated, it gives CASTWDSSGTDTQYF.

The chain employs TRBV14 and TRBJ2-1, with TRBD1 matching 10 bases. With V trimmed by 4 bases and J by 10 bases, 10 bases remained unmatched. The V gene's germline CDR1 is SGHDN and CDR2 FVKESK. CDR3 length: 15 residues. DNA of the CDR3: TGTGCCAGCAGCCTACTCGACAGGGGGCCCAGGGAGCAGTTCTTC. Translation gives CASSLLDRGPREQFF.

This clone was seen more than once but under ten times. The rearrangement joins TRBV9 to TRBJ2-3, with D possibly matching TRBD2 (6 bases). Trimming left V 0 bases short and J 2 bases short, with 13 bases between. Germline V gives CDR1 SGDLS, CDR2 YYNGEE. This CDR3 has 16 residues. The CDR3 DNA is TGTGCCAGCAGCGTAGTCGGAGGGGAAAACACAGATACGCAGTATTTT. Protein product: CASSVVGGENTDTQYF.

The chain couples TRBV29-1 to TRBJ2-6, with a weak D call TRBD1 (5 bases). CDR3 length equals 16 residues. Germline V gives CDR1 SQVTM, CDR2 ANQGSEA. Trimming cost V 5 bases and J 0 bases, with 14 bases left between them. The CDR3, as DNA: TGCAGCGTTTCCTTACAGGTTAGCTCTGGGGCCAACGTCCTGACTTTC. It yields the protein CSVSLQVSSGANVLTF. The variable domain in full, completed from reference TRBV29-1 and TRBJ2-6, reads SAVISQKPSRDICQRGTSLTIQCQVDSQVTMMFWYRQQPGQSLTLIATANQGSEATYESGFVIDKFPISRPNLTFSTLTVSNMSPEDSSIYLCSVSLQVSSGANVLTFGAGSRLTVL.

The chain joins TRBV9 to TRBJ2-3, with D possibly matching TRBD2 (5 bases). V shed 3 bases and J shed 4 bases, with 15 bases lying between them. The germline gives CDR1 SGDLS, CDR2 YYNGEE. This CDR3 region has 15 residues. CDR3 amino acids: CASSARERWADTQYF. The CDR3 DNA follows: TGTGCCAGCAGCGCCCGGGAAAGATGGGCAGATACGCAGTATTTT. Filled out from reference TRBV9 and TRBJ2-3, the complete variable domain reads DSGVTQTPKHLITATGQRVTLRCSPRSGDLSVYWYQQSLDQGLQFLIQYYNGEERAKGNILERFSAQQFPDLHSELNLSSLELGDSALYFCASSARERWADTQYFGPGTRLTVL.

This rearrangement joins TRBV6-6 to TRBJ1-1; 10 bases align to TRBD1. CDR3 length: 13 amino acids. CDR1 and CDR2 from the germline V gene are MNHNY and SVGAGI (reference sequence). With 6 bases clipped from V and 4 bases from J, the junction kept 2 bases outside the gene matches. The CDR3 sequence is CASSRTGGTEAFF. The CDR3 DNA sequence: TGTGCCAGCAGCAGGACAGGGGGCACTGAAGCTTTCTTT.

J is TRBJ2-1 and V is TRBV9; D is perhaps TRBD1 or TRBD2 (6 bases each). The CDR3 covers 20 residues. Germline values: CDR1 SGDLS, CDR2 YYNGEE. V gave up 0 bases and J gave up 0 bases, with 22 bases separating them. The CDR3: CASSVERGARRLSSYNEQFF. CDR3 DNA sequence: TGTGCCAGCAGCGTAGAAAGGGGGGCTAGGCGGCTCAGCTCCTACAATGAGCAGTTCTTC. The complete variable domain, with remaining parts taken from reference TRBV9 and TRBJ2-1, reads DSGVTQTPKHLITATGQRVTLRCSPRSGDLSVYWYQQSLDQGLQFLIQYYNGEERAKGNILERFSAQQFPDLHSELNLSSLELGDSALYFCASSVERGARRLSSYNEQFFGPGTRLTVL.

In its sample, this clone was seen a few times. The chain couples TRBV6-1 to TRBJ2-1; TRBD2 agrees at 8 bases. V was pared by 0 bases and J by 7 bases, with 5 bases of the junction left unmatched. The germline V gene encodes CDR1 MNHNS and CDR2 SASEGT. The CDR3 spans 15 residues. In DNA, the CDR3 is TGTGCCAGCAGTGAAGCCAGCGGGAGCGCAAATGAGCAGTTCTTC. As protein: CASSEASGSANEQFF.

The chain employs TRBV6-1 and TRBJ1-4; D gene ambiguous. The CDR3 runs to 15 residues. CDR1 is MNHNS and CDR2 is SASEGT in the germline V gene. The germline V and J ends were trimmed by 6 bases and 0 bases, with 11 bases remaining between them. The CDR3 DNA reads TGTGCCAGCAGGTGGAGTGCTGCAACTAATGAAAAACTGTTTTTT. This gives the protein CASRWSAATNEKLFF.

This clone was found a few times. This sequence joins TRBV7-9 and TRBJ2-7; tentatively, D is TRBD1 or TRBD2 (5 bases each). Germline V CDR1 and CDR2: SEHNR, FQNEAQ (reference sequence). The V gene lost 3 bases and the J gene lost 5 bases, with 23 bases spanning the gap. There are 17 residues in the CDR3. In DNA form, the CDR3 reads TGTGCCAGCAGCTTGCGAGGGGAAACGGTATTCGGGAACGAGCAGTACTTC. Protein product: CASSLRGETVFGNEQYF.

This clone is categorized as large. The genes are TRBV7-9 and TRBJ1-6; TRBD1 aligns across 10 bases. In germline, CDR1 is SEHNR, CDR2 FQNEAQ (reference sequence). The CDR3 contains 17 residues. V was pared by 4 bases and J by 10 bases, with 13 bases of the junction left unmatched. The DNA of the CDR3 is TGTGCCAGCAGCTCACACGACCGACAGGGGGCTGGGTCACCCCTCCACTTT. Translating it yields CASSSHDRQGAGSPLHF.

This clone was picked up one time. The CDR3 DNA reads TGTGCCAGCTCCCGACAGGCGGGCATCTACAATGAGCAGTTCTTC. Protein product: CASSRQAGIYNEQFF. The chain employs TRBV2 and TRBJ2-1; D possibly corresponds to TRBD1 (6 bases). Deletions cut 8 bases from V and 3 bases from J, with 17 bases between. Per germline, CDR1 SNHLY and CDR2 FYNNEI. This CDR3 is built from 15 residues.

The chain recombines TRBV2 with TRBJ1-5; TRBD1 agrees at 9 bases. CDR1 is SNHLY and CDR2 is FYNNEI in the germline V gene. Unmatched junction bases numbered 9, after V lost 6 bases and J lost 3 bases. There are 16 residues in the CDR3. CDR3 DNA sequence: TGTGCCAGCAGGGGAGTCGGACAGGGGAACAATCAGCCCCAGCATTTT. This gives the protein CASRGVGQGNNQPQHF.

The chain carries TRBV6-6 and TRBJ1-5; D uncertain. This CDR3 has 14 residues. V lost 6 bases to trimming and J lost 5 bases, with 14 bases between them. Germline CDR1 and CDR2: MNHNY and SVGAGI (reference sequence). In DNA form, the CDR3 reads TGTGCCAGCAGCGCCGGGAGGGCCGATCAGCCCCAGCATTTT. Amino acid sequence: CASSAGRADQPQHF.